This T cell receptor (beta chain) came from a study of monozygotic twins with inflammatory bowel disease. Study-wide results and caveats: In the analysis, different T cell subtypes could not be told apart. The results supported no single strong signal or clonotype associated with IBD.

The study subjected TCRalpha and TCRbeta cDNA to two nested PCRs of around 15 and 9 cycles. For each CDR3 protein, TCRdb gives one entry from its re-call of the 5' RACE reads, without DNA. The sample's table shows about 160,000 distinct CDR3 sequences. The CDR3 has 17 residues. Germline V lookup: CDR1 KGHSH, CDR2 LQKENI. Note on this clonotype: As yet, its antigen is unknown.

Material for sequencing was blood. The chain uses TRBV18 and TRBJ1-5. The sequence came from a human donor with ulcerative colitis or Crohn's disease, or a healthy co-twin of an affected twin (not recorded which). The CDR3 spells CASSTSNQGSYNQPQHF.